The 3 T cell receptor beta chains listed next were all sequenced from one sample in a study of T cell repertoires in cytomegalovirus infection. TCRdb redid the calling of the reads with MiXCR, one entry per CDR3 protein. The sample lists 500,000 to 600,000 distinct CDR3 sequences, more than 15% occurring once. Sequences were obtained from CD8+ T cells from PBMCs. The source is a human donor in good health (CMV status not recorded). Some clones in this sample may be carry-over from other donors' samples.

This clonotype has at least ten counts. The rearrangement uses TRBV7-8 and TRBJ2-1, with D perhaps being TRBD1 or TRBD2 (6 bases each). The V end lost 5 bases, the J end lost 8 bases, and 13 bases lay between the germline ends. The CDR3 is 13 amino acids. Germline CDR1 reads SGHVS; CDR2 reads FQNEAQ. In DNA form, the CDR3 reads TGTGCCAGCAGCCCCCCGGAGGGGGATGAGCAGTTCTTC. Translating it yields CASSPPEGDEQFF.

The sample holds many counts of this clonotype. The chain is built from TRBV7-6 and TRBJ2-1; D is perhaps TRBD2 (5 bases). This CDR3 region has 13 residues. CDR1 SGHVS and CDR2 FNYEAQ come from the germline V gene. The V and J ends lost 5 bases and 5 bases respectively, with 10 bases between them. CDR3 DNA: TGTGCCAGCAGCCTAAAGACTAACAATGAGCAGTTCTTC. The encoded protein is CASSLKTNNEQFF.

There are a few counts of this clonotype. This chain connects TRBV19 to TRBJ2-1, with D possibly matching TRBD1 (6 bases). Germline V gives CDR1 LNHDA, CDR2 SQIVND (reference sequence). This CDR3 is built from 17 residues. Trimming pared 6 bases from V and 0 bases from J, leaving 18 bases between. Here the CDR3 reads CASRGLGDTPSYNEQFF. The CDR3 region has the DNA TGTGCCAGTAGAGGCCTAGGGGACACCCCCTCCTACAATGAGCAGTTCTTC. The variable domain in full, with the rest retrieved from reference TRBV19 and TRBJ2-1, is DGGITQSPKYLFRKEGQNVTLSCEQNLNHDAMYWYRQDPGQGLRLIYYSQIVNDFQKGDIAEGYSVSREKKESFPLTVTSAQKNPTAFYLCASRGLGDTPSYNEQFFGPGTRLTVL.